This entry lists 14 T cell receptor beta chains sequenced from one sample in a study of CD8 T cells in Susac syndrome. RNA, at 0.5 to 1 ug, was reverse transcribed with random hexamers. From the immunoSEQ multiplex PCR reads, TCRdb called clonotypes with MiXCR, one entry per CDR3 protein. The sample has 330,000 or so distinct CDR3 sequences; roughly 85% are singletons. Input material: CD8+ T cells from PBMCs. The source of these receptors is a human donor with multiple sclerosis.

The V and J genes are TRBV29-1 and TRBJ2-7, with D maybe TRBD2 (6 bases). The CDR3 has 12 residues. V was clipped by 7 bases and J by 1 base, with 11 bases between them. CDR1 is SQVTM and CDR2 is ANQGSEA in the germline V gene. CDR3 sequence (DNA): TGCAGCGCCGGCGGGAATTCCTACGAGCAGTACTTC. This encodes CSAGGNSYEQYF.

The chain combines TRBV7-9 with TRBJ2-7; D possibly corresponds to TRBD1 (5 bases). The CDR3 extends over 15 amino acids. V lost 5 bases and J 2 bases, leaving 16 bases between the germline ends. Germline CDR1 reads SEHNR; CDR2 reads FQNEAQ (reference sequence). The CDR3 spells CASSPLFPGPYEQYF. For the CDR3, the DNA is TGTGCCAGCAGCCCCCTATTCCCAGGGCCCTACGAGCAGTACTTC.

This clonotype was recorded once. The chain joins TRBV4-3 to TRBJ2-1; 14 nucleotides align to TRBD2. Per the germline V gene, CDR1 is LGHNA and CDR2 is YSLEER. V shed 0 bases and J 5 bases; nucleotides not matched to a gene: 0. The CDR3 has 16 amino acids. The DNA for the CDR3 is TGCGCCAGCAGCCAAGAGGGACTAGCGGGGGACAATGAGCAGTTCTTC. Protein product: CASSQEGLAGDNEQFF.

The chain joins TRBV7-9 to TRBJ2-3; 12 nucleotides agree with TRBD2. Germline CDR1 SEHNR, CDR2 FQNEAQ (reference sequence). The CDR3 length is 15 residues. The junction had 6 bases not matched to a gene; V was cut back by 7 bases and J by 4 bases. CDR3 amino acids: CASIPTSGSADTQYF. Here the CDR3 DNA reads TGTGCCAGCATCCCGACTAGCGGGAGCGCAGATACGCAGTATTTT.

The rearrangement joins TRBV14 to TRBJ1-4, with D possibly being TRBD1 (5 bases). There are 11 residues in the CDR3. The germline V gene encodes CDR1 SGHDN and CDR2 FVKESK. The V end was cut by 1 base, the J end by 14 bases, with 8 bases between. The CDR3 loop is CASSQAGFLFF. The DNA for the CDR3 is TGTGCCAGCAGCCAAGCAGGGTTTCTGTTTTTT.

The rearrangement uses TRBV5-6 and TRBJ2-2; D is unclear. CDR1 and CDR2 (germline): SGHDT, YYEEEE. This CDR3 region has 13 residues. The V end lost 0 bases, the J end lost 4 bases, and 4 bases lay between the germline ends. The DNA of the CDR3 is TGTGCCAGCAGCTTGGCTACCACCGGGGAGCTGTTTTTT. Translation gives CASSLATTGELFF.

V and J are TRBV30 and TRBJ2-7; D perhaps matches TRBD1 (6 bases). The length of the CDR3 is 13 residues. Per the germline V gene, CDR1 is GTSNPN and CDR2 is SVGIG (reference sequence). V was shortened by 4 bases and J by 3 bases, with 13 bases between the two germline ends. The CDR3 DNA follows: TGTGCCTGGACTTTGACAGGACTCTACGAGCAGTACTTC. Amino acids: CAWTLTGLYEQYF.

This rearrangement joins TRBV10-3 to TRBJ2-7; 8 bases line up with TRBD1. CDR1 and CDR2 from the germline V gene are ENHRY and SYGVKD. V lost 2 bases and J lost 3; bases outside the gene matches: 3. The CDR3 loop spans 14 amino acids. The CDR3: CAISEGQGHYEQYF. CDR3 coding DNA: TGTGCCATCAGTGAGGGACAGGGCCACTACGAGCAGTACTTC.

This clonotype has more than one count but fewer than ten. CDR3 protein: CASSLANAGSFHEQYF. The CDR3 nucleotides are TGTGCCAGCAGCTTGGCCAACGCGGGAAGCTTCCACGAGCAGTACTTC. The chain joins TRBV5-6 to TRBJ2-7; D is possibly TRBD2 (6 bases). The germline V and J ends were trimmed by 0 bases and 5 bases, with 18 bases remaining between them. The length of the CDR3 is 16 residues. CDR1 SGHDT and CDR2 YYEEEE come from the germline V gene.

The rearrangement uses TRBV3-1 and TRBJ2-4, with a weak D call TRBD1 (6 bases). The CDR3 has 17 amino acids. CDR1 is LGHDT and CDR2 is YNNKEL in the germline V gene (reference sequence). Trimming removed 0 bases at V and 5 bases at J, with 17 bases between. As DNA, the CDR3 is TGTGCCAGCAGCCAAGAGGGGGCAGTACGGGGAGAAAACATTCAGTACTTC. This translates into CASSQEGAVRGENIQYF.

In nucleotides, the CDR3 is TGTGCCAGCAGCGTAGCGGGATCCCGGGGCAATGAGCAGTTCTTC. Its protein is CASSVAGSRGNEQFF. The chain has TRBV9 and TRBJ2-1; perhaps TRBD2 as D (5 bases). The CDR3 length is 15 residues. The germline CDR1 and CDR2 sequences are SGDLS and YYNGEE. The V gene lost 0 bases and the J gene lost 6 bases, with 13 bases spanning the gap.

V usage is TRBV28 and J usage is TRBJ1-1; D call uncertain. The germline CDR1 and CDR2 sequences are MDHEN and SYDVKM. The CDR3 is 16 amino acids. Trimming pared 5 bases from V and 3 bases from J, leaving 19 bases between. CDR3 protein: CASSPRAGLGHTEAFF. In nucleotides, the CDR3 is TGTGCCAGCAGTCCCCGCGCCGGGCTTGGCCACACTGAAGCTTTCTTT.

The V and J genes are TRBV28 and TRBJ1-1; D remains ambiguous. The CDR3 has 15 amino acids. Trimming pared 3 bases from V and 0 bases from J, leaving 11 bases between. The V gene's germline CDR1 is MDHEN and CDR2 SYDVKM. This CDR3 reads CASSFLHNVNTEAFF. For the CDR3, the DNA is TGTGCCAGCAGTTTCCTACACAATGTGAACACTGAAGCTTTCTTT.

This clonotype occurred once. This chain joins TRBV7-6 and TRBJ1-2; D gene uncertain. The germline gives CDR1 SGHVS, CDR2 FNYEAQ. The germline V and J ends were trimmed by 1 base and 6 bases, with 27 bases remaining between them. This CDR3 has 19 residues. The CDR3 bases are TGTGCCAGCAGCTTAGGTCCGCGGGTCCGATGGTGGAGGAGCAATGGCTACACCTTC. Protein sequence: CASSLGPRVRWWRSNGYTF.